One sample yielded the 8 T cell receptor beta chains listed below, sequenced in a study of T cells in localized non-small cell lung cancer. Some clones are missing from TCRdb's copy, which holds only in-frame ones; the method was immunoSEQ multiplex PCR. The sample holds some 2,000 clones; around a third are singletons and the top ten take 12%. The sample was normal lung tissue next to the tumor, taken before any cancer treatment. The receptors stem from a woman aged 35 to 75 with stage I lung adenocarcinoma.

This chain connects TRBV4-1 to TRBJ1-2, with unresolved D. The V end lost 0 bases, the J end lost 4 bases, and 15 bases lay between the germline ends. Germline values: CDR1 MGHRA, CDR2 YSYEKL. There are 16 residues in the CDR3. The CDR3 here is CASSQDHGQLSYGYTF. CDR3 bases: TGCGCCAGCAGCCAAGATCATGGGCAGCTATCCTATGGCTACACCTTC.

The chain combines TRBV18 with TRBJ2-3, with a possible D match to TRBD1 (6 bases). Germline CDR1 is KGHSH and CDR2 is LQKENI. The V gene lost 7 bases and the J gene lost 1 base, with 12 bases spanning the gap. CDR3 length: 14 residues. In nucleotides, the CDR3 is TGTGCCAGCTTCATAGGGGGTGGCACAGATACGCAGTATTTT. Protein product: CASFIGGGTDTQYF.

This clone was found a few times. The chain carries TRBV4-1 and TRBJ1-3, with 7 bases matching TRBD1. The CDR3 consists of 16 residues. Germline CDR1 is MGHRA and CDR2 is YSYEKL. V gave up 3 bases and J gave up 4 bases; unmatched junction bases: 9. As DNA, the CDR3 is TGCGCCAGCAGCCACGCTGACAGGGTCGGAGGAAACACCATATATTTT. It translates to CASSHADRVGGNTIYF.

This clone was detected a few times. The chain's CDR3 is CATSRGRGLNTEAFF. The CDR3 coding sequence is TGTGCCACCAGCAGGGGACGGGGGCTGAACACTGAAGCTTTCTTT. The V and J genes are TRBV15 and TRBJ1-1; possible D gene TRBD1, 6 bases. CDR3 length: 15 residues. Germline assignment: CDR1 LNHNV and CDR2 YYDKDF (reference sequence). V dropped 3 bases and J dropped 0 bases, with 11 bases sitting between them. Drawing the rest from reference TRBV15 and TRBJ1-1, the complete variable domain is DAMVIQNPRYQVTQFGKPVTLSCSQTLNHNVMYWYQQKSSQAPKLLFHYYDKDFNNEADTPDNFQSRRPNTSFCFLDIRSPGLGDTAMYLCATSRGRGLNTEAFFGQGTRLTVV.

The chain employs TRBV19 and TRBJ2-7, with D perhaps TRBD1 (6 bases). This CDR3 is 14 amino acids long. The V and J ends lost 4 bases and 1 base respectively, with 11 bases between them. Germline V gene sequence: CDR1 LNHDA, CDR2 SQIVND (reference sequence). CDR3 amino acids: CASSRGQRSYEQYF. The CDR3 nucleotides read TGTGCCAGTAGTAGAGGACAGAGATCCTACGAGCAGTACTTC.

The chain couples TRBV11-1 to TRBJ1-5; 10 positions agree with TRBD1. V lost 5 bases and J lost 5; bases outside the gene matches: 9. The V gene's germline CDR1 is SGHAT and CDR2 FQDESV (reference sequence). CDR3 length: 16 amino acids. The CDR3 region has the DNA TGTGCCAGCAGCCAAGTAGCAGGGACAGGGGATCAGCCCCAGCATTTT. Translating gives CASSQVAGTGDQPQHF.

This clone is classed as medium-sized. V and J are TRBV6-8 and TRBJ2-1; 12 bases fit TRBD1. CDR1 and CDR2 from the germline V gene are MNHGY and SAAAGT. This CDR3 comprises 16 residues. J lost 6 bases, V lost 5 bases, and 8 bases had no gene match. CDR3 loop: CASSPFWDRGLNEQFF. The CDR3 nucleotides are TGTGCCAGCAGTCCGTTCTGGGACAGGGGGCTCAATGAGCAGTTCTTC.

This rearrangement joins TRBV29-1 to TRBJ2-3; 11 bases fit TRBD1. In germline, CDR1 is SQVTM, CDR2 ANQGSEA. CDR3 length equals 15 residues. With V trimmed by 4 bases and J by 2 bases, 5 bases remained unmatched. CDR3 bases: TGCAGCGTTGGAGGGACAGGGGGATACACAGATACGCAGTATTTT. Encoded protein: CSVGGTGGYTDTQYF.